Listed below are T cell receptor beta chains from one sample, sequenced in a study of T cell repertoires in cytomegalovirus infection. MiXCR was run by TCRdb on the reads, yielding one entry per CDR3 protein. The profile covers about 150,000 distinct CDR3 sequences, with about a quarter appearing a single time and approximately 11% taken by the ten largest. Sequences were obtained from PBMCs. Receptor source: a human donor in good health (CMV status not recorded). Some clones in this sample may be carry-over from other donors' samples. Both conserved end residues are part of each CDR3. A D gene is named only where the DNA matches it firmly. The listing skips clone size in some rows; elsewhere it reads once, few, many or a size class.

V gene,J gene,D gene,clone size,CDR3 length,CDR3 DNA,CDR3 protein
TRBV12-3/TRBV12-4,TRBJ1-6,-,-,15,TGTGCCAGCAGTTTGGGAACATCCAGGAATTCACCCCTCCACTTT,CASSLGTSRNSPLHF
TRBV7-2,TRBJ1-2,-,many,14,TGTGCCAGCAGCTTATGGCAGATAAACTATGGCTACACCTTC,CASSLWQINYGYTF
TRBV20-1,TRBJ1-5,-,-,14,TGCAGTGCTCCCCCTGGGCGGAGCAATCAGCCCCAGCATTTT,CSAPPGRSNQPQHF
TRBV7-4,TRBJ2-3,TRBD2,-,17,TGTGCCAGCAGCTTAAGAGGGGGACTAGCGGGAGCAGATACGCAGTATTTT,CASSLRGGLAGADTQYF
TRBV19,TRBJ1-1,-,few,13,TGTGCCAGTAGTAGAGGTATCGACACTGAAGCTTTCTTT,CASSRGIDTEAFF
TRBV7-2,TRBJ1-1,-,many,14,TGTGCCAGCAGCTTAGGACCCAGGAACACTGAAGCTTTCTTT,CASSLGPRNTEAFF
TRBV28,TRBJ1-5,-,-,18,TGTGCCAGCAGTTTATGGGACTTAGAGGCGCGGGGCAATCAGCCCCAGCATTTT,CASSLWDLEARGNQPQHF
TRBV28,TRBJ2-7,-,few,14,TGTGCCAGCAAAATGGCGGGACAGAGCTACGAGCAGTACTTC,CASKMAGQSYEQYF
TRBV15,TRBJ1-4,-,few,14,TGTGCCACCAGCAGAGTAGGGACCTATGAAAAACTGTTTTTT,CATSRVGTYEKLFF
TRBV20-1,TRBJ1-1,-,-,12,TGCAGTGCTAGGGCATGGAACACTGAAGCTTTCTTT,CSARAWNTEAFF